These 7 T cell receptor beta chains were sequenced from one sample in a study of T cell responses to AZD1222 COVID-19 vaccine. Profiling relied on immunoSEQ multiplex PCR, and the TCRdb table lists in-frame clones only, not all of them. This sample yields tens of thousands of clones, of which approximately 85% are seen a single time; roughly 3.1% belongs to the top ten. The sample was peripheral blood, taken 28 days after the second AZD1222 dose. These receptors came from an adult who received the AZD1222 COVID-19 vaccine.

The chain couples TRBV29-1 to TRBJ1-4; D perhaps matches TRBD1 (6 bases). The CDR3 extends over 14 amino acids. In germline, CDR1 is SQVTM, CDR2 ANQGSEA. The germline V and J ends were trimmed by 4 bases and 5 bases, with 14 bases remaining between them. For the CDR3, the DNA is TGCAGCGTTGCCGAGGGACATCGAAATGAAAAACTGTTTTTT. Its translation: CSVAEGHRNEKLFF.

This clone was seen a single time. This chain uses TRBV7-9 with TRBJ1-6; possible D gene TRBD1, 6 bases. The CDR3 is 13 residues long. V gave up 5 bases and J gave up 10 bases, with 12 bases separating them. Germline lookup yields CDR1 SEHNR and CDR2 FQNEAQ (reference sequence). CDR3 sequence: CASSPQGNSPLHF. CDR3 bases: TGTGCCAGCAGCCCCCAGGGGAACTCACCCCTCCACTTT. Supplemented by reference TRBV7-9 and TRBJ1-6, the full variable domain reads DTGVSQNPRHKITKRGQNVTFRCDPISEHNRLYWYRQTLGQGPEFLTYFQNEAQLEKSRLLSDRFSAERPKGSFSTLEIQRTEQGDSAMYLCASSPQGNSPLHFGNGTRLTVT.

This sequence joins TRBV28 and TRBJ2-1; D gene unclear. CDR1 and CDR2 from the germline V gene are MDHEN and SYDVKM. With 6 bases removed from V and 9 bases from J, the gap between germline ends came to 12 bases. The CDR3 length is 12 residues. The CDR3 spells CASRSARGEQFF. The CDR3 DNA sequence: TGTGCCAGCAGGAGTGCCCGTGGTGAGCAGTTCTTC.

This clone has only a few counts. V gene TRBV9 combines with J gene TRBJ2-3, with TRBD2 as a possible D gene (5 bases). V shed 1 base and J shed 6 bases, with 18 bases lying between them. The length of the CDR3 is 16 residues. Germline V lookup: CDR1 SGDLS, CDR2 YYNGEE. In DNA, the CDR3 is TGTGCCAGCAGCGTACATGACTCCGGGAATCGGGATACGCAGTATTTT. Its translation: CASSVHDSGNRDTQYF.

The chain joins TRBV11-3 to TRBJ1-1, with unresolved D. Germline values: CDR1 SGHNT, CDR2 YENEEA. The CDR3 consists of 13 residues. The ends were cut back, 5 bases at V and 3 bases at J, with 10 bases in the middle. This CDR3 reads CASSLDRYTEAFF. The CDR3 coding sequence is TGTGCCAGCAGCCTGGACCGCTACACTGAAGCTTTCTTT.

The chain uses TRBV28 and TRBJ1-1; no firm D call. This CDR3 contains 14 residues. V gave up 2 bases and J gave up 1 base, with 8 bases separating them. Germline values: CDR1 MDHEN, CDR2 SYDVKM. The CDR3 DNA reads as TGTGCCAGCAGTTTAAGGCCGGGGAACACTGAAGCTTTCTTT. Encoded protein: CASSLRPGNTEAFF.

This clone is a singleton in its sample. The chain employs TRBV19 and TRBJ2-3, with 12 bases fitting TRBD2. Looked up from germline, CDR1 is LNHDA and CDR2 is SQIVND (reference sequence). V lost 5 bases, J lost 2 bases, and 5 bases stayed unmatched. The CDR3 totals 16 residues. CDR3 in amino acids: CASSSRTSGDTDTQYF. CDR3 bases: TGTGCCAGTAGTTCCCGGACTAGCGGGGACACAGATACGCAGTATTTT.